These 31 T cell receptor beta chains were all obtained from the same sample, sequenced in a study of shared clonotypes between healthy human individuals. Sequencing used immunoSEQ multiplex PCR; TCRdb keeps in-frame clones, though not all of them. The sample lists some 1,600,000 clones, 95% to 99% occurring once. The sequencing sample was made of naive CD4+ T cells sorted from blood. Stated subset: CD45RA+ positively selected. The receptors stem from a young man in good health.

The chain uses TRBV7-8 and TRBJ1-1; TRBD1 is a possible D gene (6 bases). The V end lost 5 bases, the J end lost 5 bases, and 12 bases lay between the germline ends. This CDR3 is built from 13 residues. Germline V lookup: CDR1 SGHVS, CDR2 FQNEAQ. The CDR3 loop is CASSPRGETEAFF. The CDR3 coding sequence is TGTGCCAGCAGCCCCAGGGGCGAAACTGAAGCTTTCTTT.

About this clone itself: This specimen includes other DNA sequences encoding the same CDR3. The chain uses TRBV5-1 and TRBJ2-3; D possibly corresponds to TRBD2 (6 bases). Between the trimmed V and J ends, which lost 0 bases and 0 bases, there was a span of 8 bases. The CDR3 has 15 residues. The V gene's germline CDR1 is SGHRS and CDR2 YFSETQ. The CDR3 spells CASSLDGGSTDTQYF. CDR3 sequence (DNA): TGCGCCAGCAGCTTGGATGGGGGGAGCACAGATACGCAGTATTTT.

This chain links TRBV6-6 with TRBJ2-1; 13 bases agree with TRBD2. Germline V gives CDR1 MNHNY, CDR2 SVGAGI (reference sequence). The V gene end was trimmed by 0 bases and the J gene end by 10 bases; junction bases not matched to a gene: 0. The CDR3 is made up of 14 amino acids. The CDR3 region has the DNA TGTGCCAGCAGTTACTCACTAGCGGGAGGGGAGCAGTTCTTC. This translates into CASSYSLAGGEQFF.

This rearrangement joins TRBV6-5 to TRBJ2-1; D gene ambiguous. The CDR3 contains 11 residues. The V end lost 4 bases, the J end lost 6 bases, and 4 bases lay between the germline ends. Germline lookup yields CDR1 MNHEY and CDR2 SVGAGI. CDR3 bases: TGTGCCAGCAGTTGGATCAATGAGCAGTTCTTC. Encoded protein: CASSWINEQFF.

The rearrangement uses TRBV19 and TRBJ2-6; D remains ambiguous. The CDR3 contains 16 residues. The V end lost 3 bases, the J end lost 0 bases, and 9 bases lay between the germline ends. In germline, CDR1 is LNHDA, CDR2 SQIVND (reference sequence). This chain's CDR3 is CASSMTRASGANVLTF. CDR3 coding DNA: TGTGCCAGTAGTATGACCCGGGCCTCTGGGGCCAACGTCCTGACTTTC.

As to this clone: In the same sample, other DNA sequences code for this CDR3. V usage is TRBV28 and J usage is TRBJ1-2; 7 bases match TRBD1. Per the germline V gene, CDR1 is MDHEN and CDR2 is SYDVKM. V gave up 9 bases and J gave up 2 bases; unmatched junction bases: 3. The CDR3 length is 12 residues. The CDR3 sequence: CASRDSNYGYTF. In DNA, the CDR3 is TGTGCCAGTCGGGACAGCAACTATGGCTACACCTTC.

This sequence joins TRBV5-4 and TRBJ2-5; perhaps D is TRBD1 or TRBD2 (5 bases each). The CDR3 contains 13 residues. V was cut by 3 bases and J by 4 bases, with 10 bases left in between. Germline CDR1 is SGHNT and CDR2 is YYREEE (reference sequence). The CDR3 spells CASSYPGRETQYF. For the CDR3, the DNA is TGTGCCAGCAGCTATCCGGGACGAGAGACCCAGTACTTC.

Worth noting for this clone: This sample includes further DNA sequences coding for the same CDR3. The chain joins TRBV9 to TRBJ2-3; 11 nucleotides match TRBD2. The CDR3 totals 16 residues. Germline trimming cut 0 bases from V and 2 bases from J; bases unmatched to any gene: 2. Germline lookup yields CDR1 SGDLS and CDR2 YYNGEE. CDR3 amino acids: CASSVGTSGYTDTQYF. The CDR3 DNA reads as TGTGCCAGCAGCGTAGGGACTAGCGGGTACACAGATACGCAGTATTTT. Looking up the rest from reference TRBV9 and TRBJ2-3 gives the full variable domain: DSGVTQTPKHLITATGQRVTLRCSPRSGDLSVYWYQQSLDQGLQFLIQYYNGEERAKGNILERFSAQQFPDLHSELNLSSLELGDSALYFCASSVGTSGYTDTQYFGPGTRLTVL.

The J gene is TRBJ1-1, the V gene TRBV5-1; a possible D gene is TRBD1 (6 bases). Germline V gene lookup returns CDR1 SGHRS and CDR2 YFSETQ. V lost 4 bases and J lost 0, with 16 bases in between. CDR3 size: 16 residues. CDR3 sequence: CASSLVGGDMNTEAFF. DNA of the CDR3: TGCGCCAGCAGCCTGGTAGGGGGGGACATGAACACTGAAGCTTTCTTT. Filled out from reference TRBV5-1 and TRBJ1-1, the complete variable domain reads KAGVTQTPRYLIKTRGQQVTLSCSPISGHRSVSWYQQTPGQGLQFLFEYFSETQRNKGNFPGRFSGRQFSNSRSEMNVSTLELGDSALYLCASSLVGGDMNTEAFFGQGTRLTVV.

The chain has TRBV19 and TRBJ2-7; 9 bases match TRBD2. Losses at the gene ends were 5 bases for V and 3 bases for J; bases not matched to a gene: 8. CDR1 and CDR2 (germline): LNHDA, SQIVND (reference sequence). The CDR3 runs 15 residues. DNA for the CDR3: TGTGCCAGTAGTTGGCCGAGACTAGCGGTCTACGAGCAGTACTTC. Its translation is CASSWPRLAVYEQYF.

The V call is TRBV4-3, the J call TRBJ2-3; 7 positions match TRBD2. Germline CDR1 reads LGHNA; CDR2 reads YSLEER. V lost 0 bases to trimming and J lost 4 bases; unmatched junction nucleotides: 7. CDR3 length equals 16 residues. CDR3 protein: CASSQDGIRGADTQYF. The CDR3 nucleotides read TGCGCCAGCAGCCAAGATGGGATACGGGGGGCAGATACGCAGTATTTT.

Notes on this clone: The same CDR3 is also encoded by other DNA sequences in this sample. The chain couples TRBV27 to TRBJ2-3; 9 bases are shared with TRBD2. Germline V gene data show CDR1 as MNHEY and CDR2 as SMNVEV (reference sequence). Losses at the gene ends were 3 bases for V and 0 bases for J; bases not matched to a gene: 4. The CDR3 consists of 16 residues. In DNA form, the CDR3 reads TGTGCCAGCAGTTTCGGGCTAGCGGGGAGCACAGATACGCAGTATTTT. It translates to CASSFGLAGSTDTQYF.

Turning to this clone: This sample also contains other DNA sequences that code for the same CDR3. This sequence joins TRBV14 and TRBJ2-7; 7 bases line up with TRBD1. The J segment lost 1 base and the V segment lost 0 bases, leaving 3 bases of the junction unmatched. The germline V gene encodes CDR1 SGHDN and CDR2 FVKESK. This CDR3 contains 15 residues. CDR3 sequence reads: CASSQDLGQSYEQYF. DNA of the CDR3: TGTGCCAGCAGCCAAGATTTGGGACAGTCCTACGAGCAGTACTTC.

CDR3 sequence (DNA): TGTGCCAGCAGCTTGCCTAGCGGGACCACCTACGAGCAGTACTTC. Residues: CASSLPSGTTYEQYF. This chain connects TRBV5-6 to TRBJ2-7; TRBD2 matches at 9 bases. This CDR3 region has 15 residues. The germline V gene encodes CDR1 SGHDT and CDR2 YYEEEE. Trimming at V came to 1 base and at J to 2 bases, leaving 4 bases not matched to a gene.

The chain employs TRBV28 and TRBJ1-4; D not resolved. With 2 bases removed from V and 2 bases from J, the gap between germline ends came to 9 bases. The germline CDR1 and CDR2 sequences are MDHEN and SYDVKM. The CDR3 length is 15 residues. The CDR3 sequence is CASSLTGSTNEKLFF. CDR3 sequence (DNA): TGTGCCAGCAGTTTAACCGGGAGTACTAATGAAAAACTGTTTTTT.

The chain employs TRBV10-3 and TRBJ1-1, with D uncertain. CDR3 length: 16 residues. V lost 0 bases, J lost 2 bases, and 13 bases lay in between. Looked up from germline, CDR1 is ENHRY and CDR2 is SYGVKD. The CDR3 loop reads CAISESIEVGNTEAFF. CDR3 DNA: TGTGCCATCAGTGAGTCGATTGAAGTAGGTAACACTGAAGCTTTCTTT.

This chain joins TRBV2 and TRBJ2-3; 11 bases line up with TRBD2. The CDR3 runs to 14 residues. With V trimmed by 2 bases and J by 5 bases, 0 bases remained unmatched. In germline, CDR1 is SNHLY, CDR2 FYNNEI. The CDR3 nucleotides read TGTGCCAGCAGTGAACTAGCGGGAGGAGATACGCAGTATTTT. Residues: CASSELAGGDTQYF. The full variable domain, rest sourced from reference TRBV2 and TRBJ2-3, is EPEVTQTPSHQVTQMGQEVILRCVPISNHLYFYWYRQILGQKVEFLVSFYNNEISEKSEIFDDQFSVERPDGSNFTLKIRSTKLEDSAMYFCASSELAGGDTQYFGPGTRLTVL.

The J gene is TRBJ1-2, the V gene TRBV28; D is possibly TRBD1 (5 bases). This CDR3 spans 10 amino acids. Trimming cost V 8 bases and J 8 bases, with 9 bases left between them. Germline assignment: CDR1 MDHEN and CDR2 SYDVKM. The CDR3 sequence is CASGGNGYTF. CDR3 sequence (DNA): TGTGCCAGCGGGGGGAACGGCTACACCTTC.

The rearrangement joins TRBV10-2 to TRBJ2-2; 7 bases match TRBD2. This CDR3 has 15 amino acids. Trimming at V came to 1 base and at J to 6 bases, leaving 5 bases not matched to a gene. Germline V gene sequence: CDR1 WSHSY, CDR2 SAAADI. CDR3 amino acids: CASSEWAGVAGELFF. DNA for the CDR3: TGCGCCAGCAGTGAGTGGGCGGGAGTAGCCGGGGAGCTGTTTTTT.

The V call is TRBV6-1, the J call TRBJ1-1; D remains ambiguous. Trimming cost V 1 base and J 6 bases, with 12 bases left between them. Germline lookup yields CDR1 MNHNS and CDR2 SASEGT. CDR3 length equals 14 residues. The CDR3 sequence: CASSEDYSRAEAFF. DNA for the CDR3: TGTGCCAGCAGTGAAGATTACTCGAGGGCTGAAGCTTTCTTT.

Here the CDR3 reads CASGFVTSGYTF. As DNA, the CDR3 is TGTGCCAGCGGCTTCGTCACGAGTGGCTACACCTTC. The chain combines TRBV28 with TRBJ1-2; no clear D gene. V was pared by 8 bases and J by 7 bases, with 14 bases between. This CDR3 is built from 12 residues. Germline V lookup: CDR1 MDHEN, CDR2 SYDVKM.

This sequence joins TRBV7-2 and TRBJ1-2, with D possibly matching TRBD1 (5 bases). This CDR3 is 12 amino acids long. The V end was cut by 8 bases, the J end by 4 bases, with 11 bases between. The germline gives CDR1 SGHTA, CDR2 FQGNSA. The CDR3 loop is CASFFRAYGYTF. The CDR3 DNA follows: TGTGCCAGCTTCTTCAGGGCCTATGGCTACACCTTC.

Here the CDR3 reads CATSRWTSADTQYF. For the CDR3, the DNA is TGTGCCACCAGCAGATGGACTTCGGCAGATACGCAGTATTTT. V usage is TRBV15 and J usage is TRBJ2-3; D perhaps matches TRBD2 (5 bases). In germline, CDR1 is LNHNV, CDR2 YYDKDF (reference sequence). The CDR3 is 14 residues long. V lost 2 bases and J 4 bases, leaving 10 bases between the germline ends. Together with reference TRBV15 and TRBJ2-3, the CDR3 gives the full variable domain: DAMVIQNPRYQVTQFGKPVTLSCSQTLNHNVMYWYQQKSSQAPKLLFHYYDKDFNNEADTPDNFQSRRPNTSFCFLDIRSPGLGDTAMYLCATSRWTSADTQYFGPGTRLTVL.

The CDR3 DNA reads as TGTGCCAGCAGCTTGGACACGAACACCGGGGAGCTGTTTTTT. Translated: CASSLDTNTGELFF. The chain is built from TRBV5-8 and TRBJ2-2, with D hard to call. The CDR3 is made up of 14 amino acids. V shed 0 bases and J shed 0 bases, with 3 bases lying between them. CDR1 and CDR2 (germline): SGHTS, YDEGEE.

The V call is TRBV18, the J call TRBJ1-2; D unresolved. CDR1 is KGHSH, CDR2 LQKENI, per germline. The germline V and J ends were trimmed by 5 bases and 1 base, with 11 bases remaining between them. The CDR3 is made up of 14 amino acids. CDR3 DNA: TGTGCCAGCTCATTTTACAGCCGTAACTATGGCTACACCTTC. This codes for CASSFYSRNYGYTF.

CDR3 in DNA: TGCGCCAGCAGCGGACAGGGGTTTACAGATACGCAGTATTTT. Its translation: CASSGQGFTDTQYF. V usage is TRBV5-1 and J usage is TRBJ2-3; 9 bases fit TRBD1. The CDR3 is 14 amino acids. Germline trimming cut 4 bases from V and 3 bases from J; bases unmatched to any gene: 3. CDR1 is SGHRS, CDR2 YFSETQ, per germline.

The rearrangement uses TRBV27 and TRBJ2-7; D might be TRBD2 (5 bases). The CDR3 runs 17 residues. Deletions cut 4 bases from V and 7 bases from J, with 26 bases between. Germline V gene data show CDR1 as MNHEY and CDR2 as SMNVEV (reference sequence). The CDR3 DNA reads as TGTGCCAGCAGTTATAACCCGGACTTCGGGTTTTTGCGAGAGCAGTACTTC. This codes for CASSYNPDFGFLREQYF.

This sequence joins TRBV9 and TRBJ2-3, with TRBD2 matching over 14 bases. The CDR3 runs 18 residues. Germline V CDR1 and CDR2: SGDLS, YYNGEE. V lost 3 bases, J lost 2 bases, and 8 bases stayed unmatched. Here the CDR3 DNA reads TGTGCCAGCAGCGATGGACTAGCGGGAGGCCCCCACACAGATACGCAGTATTTT. Its protein is CASSDGLAGGPHTDTQYF.

V gene TRBV7-2 combines with J gene TRBJ2-5, with D uncertain. The CDR3 is 13 residues long. V was pared by 1 base and J by 2 bases, with 5 bases between. Germline V lookup: CDR1 SGHTA, CDR2 FQGNSA. In nucleotides, the CDR3 is TGTGCCAGCAGCTTAGGAGCTCAAGAGACCCAGTACTTC. Translated, it gives CASSLGAQETQYF.

The chain combines TRBV2 with TRBJ1-4; D uncertain. This CDR3 contains 13 residues. Per the germline V gene, CDR1 is SNHLY and CDR2 is FYNNEI. Trimming shortened V by 10 bases and J by 4 bases, and 13 bases separated the two germline ends. Here the CDR3 reads CATTREINEKLFF. DNA of the CDR3: TGTGCCACCACCCGGGAGATTAATGAAAAACTGTTTTTT.

V is TRBV7-8 and J is TRBJ1-2; D uncertain. The CDR3 totals 17 residues. Germline CDR1 and CDR2: SGHVS and FQNEAQ. The V end was cut by 5 bases, the J end by 1 base, with 20 bases between. The CDR3 region is CASSHRGSGRYNYGYTF. DNA for the CDR3: TGTGCCAGCAGCCACCGGGGATCGGGCAGGTATAACTATGGCTACACCTTC.